The 9 T cell receptor beta chains in this list originate from one sample, sequenced in a study of T cells expressing NK-cell markers. TCRdb processed the 5' RACE reads again and assigns one entry to each CDR3 protein, with no DNA. This sample's table reports about 550,000 distinct CDR3 sequences. Material: blood T cells: a sorted CD56 or NKG2C T cell subset, CD4+ or CD8+ T cells, or bulk PBMC T cells (not recorded which). The source is a man between 18 and 35 years old in good health.

V usage is TRBV6-1 and J usage is TRBJ1-5. The CDR3 runs to 17 residues. Germline V gives CDR1 MNHNS, CDR2 SASEGT. CDR3 in amino acids: CASSESVHPYSNQPQHF.

The chain recombines TRBV4-3 with TRBJ2-5; the TCRdb call, TRBD2, lacks DNA for checking. CDR3 size: 14 residues. Germline values: CDR1 LGHNA, CDR2 YSLEER. CDR3 amino acids: CASSQGGSGETQYF.

This sequence joins TRBV28 and TRBJ2-6; with no DNA, the TCRdb D assignment of TRBD2 cannot be verified. Germline assignment: CDR1 MDHEN and CDR2 SYDVKM. This CDR3 has 17 residues. The CDR3 is CASRISGRASGANVLTF.

This chain links TRBV29-1 with TRBJ2-7; TCRdb reports TRBD2, a call that lacks DNA to check it against. Germline assignment: CDR1 SQVTM and CDR2 ANQGSEA. This CDR3 spans 14 amino acids. The CDR3 sequence: CSVGSSGSPHEQYF.

The J gene is TRBJ2-1, the V gene TRBV27; without DNA, the TCRdb call of TRBD2 cannot be checked. CDR3 length: 13 amino acids. Per germline, CDR1 MNHEY and CDR2 SMNVEV (reference sequence). CDR3 amino acids: CASSLFLHAEQFF.

V and J are TRBV20-1 and TRBJ2-5. Germline V CDR1 and CDR2: DFQATT, SNEGSKA (reference sequence). The CDR3 length is 14 residues. The CDR3 protein is CSARDSGTIETQYF.

V and J are TRBV24-1 and TRBJ2-5; TCRdb lists TRBD1, though no DNA is available to test this call. Germline V gene sequence: CDR1 KGHDR, CDR2 SFDVKD. This CDR3 has 17 residues. The CDR3 here is CATSDYLRGRGRETQYF.

The chain combines TRBV12-3 or TRBV12-4 with TRBJ2-3; TCRdb indicates TRBD1, and absent DNA this call remains unverified. This CDR3 is built from 16 residues. CDR3: CASSPGRGTGGDTQYF.

The chain has TRBV6-5 and TRBJ2-3; TCRdb names TRBD1, which stays unverified in the absence of DNA. CDR1 and CDR2 (germline): MNHEY, SVGAGI. The CDR3 runs 15 residues. The CDR3 loop is CASSLAGQVADTQYF.